A single sample is the source of the 3 T cell receptor beta chains below, sequenced in a study of CD8 T cells in ankylosing spondylitis. No antigen has been assigned to these receptors. Study-wide points: Ankylosing spondylitis blood appeared to carry a characteristic TCR beta motif of roughly 8 highly homologous variants.

TCRdb reanalysed the 5' RACE reads using MiXCR and keeps one entry per CDR3 protein. The sample has some 840,000 distinct CDR3 sequences; 12% are singletons. Sequencing was done on a sample of blood, either unsorted or a sorted T cell fraction (not recorded which). These receptors came from a male donor with ankylosing spondylitis.

This clonotype was observed a handful of times. This CDR3 reads CASSESLAGDLDEQFF. DNA for the CDR3: TGCGCCAGCAGCGAATCTCTAGCGGGAGATCTGGATGAGCAGTTCTTC. J is TRBJ2-1 and V is TRBV4-3; 10 bases agree with TRBD2. V lost 5 bases, J lost 8 bases, and 12 bases stayed unmatched. CDR1 and CDR2 (germline): LGHNA, YSLEER. This CDR3 region has 16 residues.

This clonotype has a count of ten or more. The CDR3 spells CSARDGGSYEQYF. CDR3 nucleotides: TGCAGTGCTAGAGATGGGGGGAGCTACGAGCAGTACTTC. The rearrangement uses TRBV20-1 and TRBJ2-7; tentative D call: TRBD2 (6 bases). The germline gives CDR1 DFQATT, CDR2 SNEGSKA (reference sequence). V was clipped by 0 bases and J by 3 bases, with 9 bases between them. The CDR3 totals 13 residues.

This clonotype was detected a few times. The chain combines TRBV7-2 with TRBJ1-6, with D possibly TRBD1 on 5 matching bases. The CDR3 runs to 15 residues. Trimming pared 1 base from V and 7 bases from J, leaving 11 bases between. CDR1 SGHTA and CDR2 FQGNSA come from the germline V gene. The chain's CDR3 is CASSLVLQGNSPLHF. The CDR3 DNA sequence: TGTGCCAGCAGCTTAGTGCTGCAGGGAAATTCACCCCTCCACTTT.